These T cell receptor beta chains were read from a single sample in a study. TCRdb reanalysed the RT-PCR reads using MiXCR and keeps one entry per CDR3 protein. The table shows about 700,000 distinct CDR3 sequences, with more than 13% occurring only once. The sequencing input was memory CD4+ T cells from blood. Receptors originate from a female donor in good health, serving as a healthy control. The CDR3 runs from the conserved cysteine through the conserved F or W. D genes are given only for firm matches. Expanded clones are given a class, and other clones once, few, many or no size at all.

D gene: NA
V gene: TRBV12-3/TRBV12-4
J gene: TRBJ2-2
CDR3 length: 17
clone size: many
CDR3 protein: CASTANRAPWGTGELFF
CDR3 DNA: TGTGCCAGCACCGCAAACCGGGCGCCATGGGGCACCGGGGAGCTGTTTTTT

D gene: NA
V gene: TRBV5-5
J gene: TRBJ1-2
CDR3 length: 14
clone size: few
CDR3 protein: CASSLVGAYYGYTF
CDR3 DNA: TGTGCCAGCAGCTTGGTGGGGGCATACTATGGCTACACCTTC

D gene: TRBD1
V gene: TRBV5-1
J gene: TRBJ1-1
CDR3 length: 17
clone size: few
CDR3 protein: CASSSGQGAFLNTEAFF
CDR3 DNA: TGCGCCAGCAGTTCAGGACAGGGGGCGTTTCTGAACACTGAAGCTTTCTTT

D gene: NA
V gene: TRBV5-1
J gene: TRBJ2-1
CDR3 length: 15
clone size: NA
CDR3 protein: CASSPETSSYNEQFF
CDR3 DNA: TGCGCCAGCAGCCCAGAGACTAGCTCCTACAATGAGCAGTTCTTC

D gene: TRBD1
V gene: TRBV7-7
J gene: TRBJ2-2
CDR3 length: 17
clone size: few
CDR3 protein: CASSPGTGGRKVGELFF
CDR3 DNA: TGTGCTAGCAGCCCCGGGACAGGGGGCAGGAAGGTTGGGGAGCTGTTTTTT

D gene: TRBD1
V gene: TRBV6-5
J gene: TRBJ1-5
CDR3 length: 15
clone size: many
CDR3 protein: CASRPAQGARQPQHF
CDR3 DNA: TGTGCCAGCAGACCCGCACAGGGGGCACGGCAGCCCCAGCATTTT

D gene: TRBD1
V gene: TRBV20-1
J gene: TRBJ1-1
CDR3 length: 13
clone size: NA
CDR3 protein: CSARTGEDTEAFF
CDR3 DNA: TGCAGTGCGCGGACAGGGGAGGACACTGAAGCTTTCTTT

D gene: NA
V gene: TRBV20-1
J gene: TRBJ2-5
CDR3 length: 12
clone size: NA
CDR3 protein: CSSDRQQETQYF
CDR3 DNA: TGCAGTTCAGACAGGCAACAAGAGACCCAGTACTTC

D gene: TRBD2
V gene: TRBV6-5
J gene: TRBJ2-1
CDR3 length: 16
clone size: many
CDR3 protein: CASSYSGWEGRQEQFF
CDR3 DNA: TGTGCCAGCAGTTACTCGGGGTGGGAGGGCCGGCAAGAGCAGTTCTTC

D gene: NA
V gene: TRBV29-1
J gene: TRBJ2-7
CDR3 length: 13
clone size: many
CDR3 protein: CSVDTGTNYEQYF
CDR3 DNA: TGCAGCGTCGACACCGGGACAAACTACGAGCAGTACTTC

D gene: NA
V gene: TRBV5-4
J gene: TRBJ2-3
CDR3 length: 13
clone size: few
CDR3 protein: CASSLNMVDTQYF
CDR3 DNA: TGTGCCAGCAGCTTGAATATGGTGGATACGCAGTATTTT

D gene: NA
V gene: TRBV19
J gene: TRBJ2-5
CDR3 length: 16
clone size: few
CDR3 protein: CASSAGAGHRQETQYF
CDR3 DNA: TGTGCCAGTAGTGCAGGGGCGGGGCATCGGCAAGAGACCCAGTACTTC

D gene: NA
V gene: TRBV10-3
J gene: TRBJ2-3
CDR3 length: 14
clone size: many
CDR3 protein: CAISLTAITDTQYF
CDR3 DNA: TGTGCCATCAGTCTTACGGCGATCACAGATACGCAGTATTTT

D gene: NA
V gene: TRBV27
J gene: TRBJ2-1
CDR3 length: 14
clone size: NA
CDR3 protein: CASKRLEVYNEQFF
CDR3 DNA: TGTGCCTCCAAACGACTAGAGGTCTACAATGAGCAGTTCTTC

D gene: NA
V gene: TRBV6-2/TRBV6-3
J gene: TRBJ1-2
CDR3 length: 14
clone size: few
CDR3 protein: CASSYDVGTYGYTF
CDR3 DNA: TGTGCCAGCAGTTACGATGTGGGCACCTATGGCTACACCTTC

D gene: TRBD2
V gene: TRBV5-6
J gene: TRBJ2-2
CDR3 length: 16
clone size: NA
CDR3 protein: CASSRSGSQSTGELFF
CDR3 DNA: TGTGCCAGCAGCAGAAGCGGGAGCCAGAGCACCGGGGAGCTGTTTTTT

D gene: TRBD1
V gene: TRBV18
J gene: TRBJ1-1
CDR3 length: 15
clone size: NA
CDR3 protein: CASSPATGMNTEAFF
CDR3 DNA: TGTGCCAGCTCACCTGCGACAGGGATGAACACTGAAGCTTTCTTT

D gene: NA
V gene: TRBV5-1
J gene: TRBJ2-2
CDR3 length: 15
clone size: NA
CDR3 protein: CASSLYGEATGELFF
CDR3 DNA: TGCGCCAGCAGCTTGTATGGGGAGGCGACCGGGGAGCTGTTTTTT

D gene: TRBD1
V gene: TRBV5-1
J gene: TRBJ2-5
CDR3 length: 15
clone size: NA
CDR3 protein: CASSLEQGGRQTQYF
CDR3 DNA: TGCGCCAGCAGCTTAGAACAGGGGGGCCGGCAGACCCAGTACTTC

D gene: TRBD1
V gene: TRBV20-1
J gene: TRBJ1-2
CDR3 length: 15
clone size: NA
CDR3 protein: CSARIQGDGNYGYTF
CDR3 DNA: TGCAGTGCTAGAATACAGGGGGATGGTAACTATGGCTACACCTTC

D gene: TRBD1
V gene: TRBV18
J gene: TRBJ2-1
CDR3 length: 12
clone size: few
CDR3 protein: CASSLGQPHQFF
CDR3 DNA: TGTGCCAGCTCACTGGGACAGCCACATCAGTTCTTC

D gene: TRBD1
V gene: TRBV12-3/TRBV12-4
J gene: TRBJ2-1
CDR3 length: 16
clone size: many
CDR3 protein: CASSPGQGGPYNEQFF
CDR3 DNA: TGTGCCAGCAGCCCCGGACAGGGGGGTCCCTACAATGAGCAGTTCTTC

D gene: TRBD1
V gene: TRBV5-1
J gene: TRBJ2-1
CDR3 length: 14
clone size: NA
CDR3 protein: CASSTGGAYNKQFF
CDR3 DNA: TGCGCCAGCAGCACAGGGGGCGCCTACAATAAGCAGTTCTTC

D gene: NA
V gene: TRBV12-3/TRBV12-4
J gene: TRBJ2-1
CDR3 length: 13
clone size: NA
CDR3 protein: CASSRSGVNEQFF
CDR3 DNA: TGTGCCAGCAGCCGCTCCGGCGTTAATGAGCAGTTCTTC

D gene: NA
V gene: TRBV20-1
J gene: TRBJ1-5
CDR3 length: 15
clone size: NA
CDR3 protein: CSARDRDYSNQPQHF
CDR3 DNA: TGCAGTGCTAGAGATAGGGATTATAGCAATCAGCCCCAGCATTTT

D gene: TRBD1
V gene: TRBV6-5
J gene: TRBJ1-1
CDR3 length: 14
clone size: NA
CDR3 protein: CASSPVPGQGTAFF
CDR3 DNA: TGTGCCAGCAGCCCTGTCCCGGGACAGGGTACAGCTTTCTTT

D gene: NA
V gene: TRBV6-2/TRBV6-3
J gene: TRBJ1-1
CDR3 length: 14
clone size: few
CDR3 protein: CASSYSWQATEAFF
CDR3 DNA: TGTGCCAGCAGTTACTCGTGGCAGGCCACTGAAGCTTTCTTT

D gene: NA
V gene: TRBV3-1
J gene: TRBJ1-4
CDR3 length: 14
clone size: NA
CDR3 protein: CASSQGQAAEKLFF
CDR3 DNA: TGTGCCAGCAGCCAAGGCCAAGCGGCTGAAAAACTGTTTTTT

D gene: NA
V gene: TRBV4-3
J gene: TRBJ2-7
CDR3 length: 17
clone size: NA
CDR3 protein: CASSRKESGSASYEQYF
CDR3 DNA: TGCGCCAGCAGCCGGAAAGAGAGCGGGTCCGCTTCCTACGAGCAGTACTTC

D gene: TRBD2
V gene: TRBV20-1
J gene: TRBJ2-5
CDR3 length: 14
clone size: many
CDR3 protein: CSARTLAGGETQYF
CDR3 DNA: TGCAGTGCTAGAACCTTAGCGGGAGGAGAGACCCAGTACTTC

D gene: NA
V gene: TRBV3-1
J gene: TRBJ2-7
CDR3 length: 13
clone size: NA
CDR3 protein: CASSQSTGYEQYF
CDR3 DNA: TGTGCCAGCAGCCAGTCCACAGGCTACGAGCAGTACTTC

D gene: TRBD1
V gene: TRBV12-3/TRBV12-4
J gene: TRBJ2-3
CDR3 length: 16
clone size: many
CDR3 protein: CASSLPTGGYTDTQYF
CDR3 DNA: TGTGCCAGCAGTTTACCTACAGGGGGCTACACAGATACGCAGTATTTT

D gene: NA
V gene: TRBV11-2
J gene: TRBJ1-1
CDR3 length: 14
clone size: NA
CDR3 protein: CASSKAPAGTEAFF
CDR3 DNA: TGTGCCAGCAGCAAAGCCCCGGCGGGAACTGAAGCTTTCTTT

D gene: TRBD1
V gene: TRBV29-1
J gene: TRBJ2-7
CDR3 length: 16
clone size: many
CDR3 protein: CSVAGTGGRLSYEQYF
CDR3 DNA: TGCAGCGTCGCAGGGACAGGGGGACGTCTATCCTACGAGCAGTACTTC

D gene: NA
V gene: TRBV6-5
J gene: TRBJ2-7
CDR3 length: 14
clone size: many
CDR3 protein: CASSHIQGLNEQYF
CDR3 DNA: TGTGCCAGCAGTCATATCCAGGGGCTCAACGAGCAGTACTTC

D gene: TRBD2
V gene: TRBV7-2
J gene: TRBJ2-7
CDR3 length: 15
clone size: NA
CDR3 protein: CASKLRASGFSEQYF
CDR3 DNA: TGTGCCAGCAAACTCAGGGCTAGCGGTTTCTCCGAGCAGTACTTC